Sequencing of this T cell receptor (beta chain) was carried out in a study of Ad26.COV2.S vaccination and SARS-CoV-2 variants. Study-level results: TCR breadth and depth estimates may have understated total T cell responses. Substantial breadth was reportedly displayed by spike-specific CD8+ and CD4+ T cell responses after vaccination. Vaccine recipients showed a spike-specific TCR breadth that was higher than in placebo recipients.

Treatment here: about 20 received Ad26.COV2.S at low or high dose, single or two shots; 5 received placebo; per-sample allocation not given. Samples came from day 63 after the first vaccine or placebo injection. In its sample, this clone was seen a few times. Antigen: not known. Assay used: immunoSEQ multiplex PCR; TCRdb lists only in-frame clones, some missing. Of 350,000 to 450,000 clones in the sample, around 86% were seen once. The CDR3 is 17 amino acids. The J segment lost 7 bases and the V segment lost 2 bases, leaving 10 bases of the junction unmatched. CDR1 is SGHVS and CDR2 is FNYEAQ in the germline V gene.

Sample: peripheral blood, taken in a trial of Ad26.COV2.S vaccine versus placebo. This chain connects TRBV7-6 to TRBJ2-2; 10 bases match TRBD2. The clonotype comes from a person aged 18 to 59 who received the Ad26.COV2.S COVID-19 vaccine or a placebo. The CDR3 sequence: CASSLSLAGGLGGELFF. The CDR3 nucleotides read TGTGCCAGCAGCTTAAGTTTAGCGGGGGGCCTTGGCGGGGAGCTGTTTTTT.